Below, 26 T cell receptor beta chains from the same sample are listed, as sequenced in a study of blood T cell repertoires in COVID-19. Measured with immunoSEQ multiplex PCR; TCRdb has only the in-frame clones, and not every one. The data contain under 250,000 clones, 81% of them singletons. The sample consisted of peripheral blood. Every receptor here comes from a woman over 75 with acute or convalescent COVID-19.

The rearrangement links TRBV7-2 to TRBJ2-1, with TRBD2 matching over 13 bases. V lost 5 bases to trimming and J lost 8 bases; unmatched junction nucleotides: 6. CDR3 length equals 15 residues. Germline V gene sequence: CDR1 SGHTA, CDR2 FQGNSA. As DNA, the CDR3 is TGTGCCAGCAGCACCACTAGCGGGGGGGCACATGAGCAGTTCTTC. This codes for CASSTTSGGAHEQFF.

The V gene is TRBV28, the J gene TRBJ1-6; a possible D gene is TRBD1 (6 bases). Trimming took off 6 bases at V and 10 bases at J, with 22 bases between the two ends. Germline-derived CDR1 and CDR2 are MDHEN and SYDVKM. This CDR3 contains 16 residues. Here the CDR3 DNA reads TGTGCCAGCAGCAAGCCCGGGACAAAAGCACCCTCACCCCTCCACTTT. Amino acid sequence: CASSKPGTKAPSPLHF.

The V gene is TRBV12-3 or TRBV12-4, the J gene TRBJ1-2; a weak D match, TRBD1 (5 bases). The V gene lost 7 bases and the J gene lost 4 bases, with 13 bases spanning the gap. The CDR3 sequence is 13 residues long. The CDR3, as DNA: TGTGCCAGCACCCCTCAGGGTTTCTATGGCTACACCTTC. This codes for CASTPQGFYGYTF.

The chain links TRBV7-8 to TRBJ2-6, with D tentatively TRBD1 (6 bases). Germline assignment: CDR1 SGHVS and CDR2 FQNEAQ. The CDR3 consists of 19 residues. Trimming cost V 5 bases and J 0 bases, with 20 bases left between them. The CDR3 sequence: CASSPYPRTAPSGANVLTF. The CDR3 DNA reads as TGTGCCAGCAGCCCATATCCACGGACAGCCCCCTCTGGGGCCAACGTCCTGACTTTC. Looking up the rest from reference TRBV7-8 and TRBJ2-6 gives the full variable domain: GAGVSQSPRYKVAKRGQDVALRCDPISGHVSLFWYQQALGQGPEFLTYFQNEAQLDKSGLPSDRFFAERPEGSVSTLKIQRTQQEDSAVYLCASSPYPRTAPSGANVLTFGAGSRLTVL.

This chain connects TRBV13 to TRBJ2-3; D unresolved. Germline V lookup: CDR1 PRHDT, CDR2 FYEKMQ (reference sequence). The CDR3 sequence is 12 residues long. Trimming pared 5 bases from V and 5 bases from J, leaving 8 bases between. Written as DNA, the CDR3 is TGTGCCAGCAGCCCAATCGGAGATACGCAGTATTTT. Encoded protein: CASSPIGDTQYF.

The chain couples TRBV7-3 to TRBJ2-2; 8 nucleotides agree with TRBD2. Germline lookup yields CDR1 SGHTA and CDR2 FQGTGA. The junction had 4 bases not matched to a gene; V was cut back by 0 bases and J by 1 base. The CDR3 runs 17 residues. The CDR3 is CASSLTNLAGNTGELFF. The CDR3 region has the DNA TGTGCCAGCAGCTTAACGAACCTAGCGGGGAACACCGGGGAGCTGTTTTTT.

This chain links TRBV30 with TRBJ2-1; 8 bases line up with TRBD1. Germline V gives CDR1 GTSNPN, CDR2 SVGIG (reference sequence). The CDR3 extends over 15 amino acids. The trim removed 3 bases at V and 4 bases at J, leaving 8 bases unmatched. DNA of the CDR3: TGTGCCTGGAGAAGTGGACAGGGCCCTTACAATGAGCAGTTCTTC. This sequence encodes CAWRSGQGPYNEQFF.

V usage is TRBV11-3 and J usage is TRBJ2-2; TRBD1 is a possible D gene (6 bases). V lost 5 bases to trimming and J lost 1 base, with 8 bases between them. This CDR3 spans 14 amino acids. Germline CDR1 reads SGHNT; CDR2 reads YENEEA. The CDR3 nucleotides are TGTGCCAGCAGCAGGGGACAGAACACCGGGGAGCTGTTTTTT. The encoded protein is CASSRGQNTGELFF.

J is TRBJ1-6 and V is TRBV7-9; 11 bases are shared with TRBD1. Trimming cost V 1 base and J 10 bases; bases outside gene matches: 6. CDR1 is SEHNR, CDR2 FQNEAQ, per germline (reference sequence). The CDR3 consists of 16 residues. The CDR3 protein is CASSLDTGTGGSPLHF. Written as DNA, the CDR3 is TGTGCCAGCAGCTTAGATACCGGGACAGGGGGATCACCCCTCCACTTT. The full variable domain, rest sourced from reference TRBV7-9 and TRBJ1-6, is DTGVSQNPRHKITKRGQNVTFRCDPISEHNRLYWYRQTLGQGPEFLTYFQNEAQLEKSRLLSDRFSAERPKGSFSTLEIQRTEQGDSAMYLCASSLDTGTGGSPLHFGNGTRLTVT.

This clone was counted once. CDR3 coding DNA: TGTGCCAGCAGCTTGGGCGTGGGGGGGACGAGTGAGGAGACCCAGTACTTC. This encodes CASSLGVGGTSEETQYF. The genes are TRBV5-8 and TRBJ2-5; 7 nucleotides align to TRBD2. In germline, CDR1 is SGHTS, CDR2 YDEGEE. The CDR3 is made up of 17 amino acids. V shed 0 bases, J shed 5 bases, and the junction held 13 bases outside the gene matches.

The CDR3 sequence: CASSPDPLAYYGYTF. The CDR3 bases are TGTGCCAGTAGTCCCGACCCTTTAGCGTACTATGGCTACACCTTC. The chain links TRBV19 to TRBJ1-2; D uncertain. The CDR3 consists of 15 residues. Germline V lookup: CDR1 LNHDA, CDR2 SQIVND (reference sequence). Trimming took off 5 bases at V and 3 bases at J, with 16 bases between the two ends.

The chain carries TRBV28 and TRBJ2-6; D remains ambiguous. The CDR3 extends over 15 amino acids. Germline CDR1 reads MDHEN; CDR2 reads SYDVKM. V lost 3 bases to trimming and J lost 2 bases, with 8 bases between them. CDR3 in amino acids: CASSFSRAGANVLTF. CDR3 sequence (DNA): TGTGCCAGCAGTTTTTCCCGGGCTGGGGCCAACGTCCTGACTTTC.

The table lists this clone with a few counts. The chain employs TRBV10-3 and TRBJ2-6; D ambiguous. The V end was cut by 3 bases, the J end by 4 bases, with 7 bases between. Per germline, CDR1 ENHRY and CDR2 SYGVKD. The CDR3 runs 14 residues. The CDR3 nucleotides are TGTGCCATCAGTGACCCGCGGGGGGCCAACGTCCTGACTTTC. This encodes CAISDPRGANVLTF.

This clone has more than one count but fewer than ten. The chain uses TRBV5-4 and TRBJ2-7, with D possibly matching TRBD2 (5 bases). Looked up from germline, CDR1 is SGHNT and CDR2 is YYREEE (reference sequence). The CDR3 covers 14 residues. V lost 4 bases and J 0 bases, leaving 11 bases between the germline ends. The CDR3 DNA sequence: TGTGCCAGCAGCCCTAGCCTACTCTCCTACGAGCAGTACTTC. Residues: CASSPSLLSYEQYF.

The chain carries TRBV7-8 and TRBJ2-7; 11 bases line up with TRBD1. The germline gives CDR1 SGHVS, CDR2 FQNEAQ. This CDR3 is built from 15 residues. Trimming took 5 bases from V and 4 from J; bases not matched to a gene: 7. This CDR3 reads CASSERTGGFYEQYF. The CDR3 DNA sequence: TGTGCCAGCAGCGAAAGGACAGGGGGCTTTTACGAGCAGTACTTC.

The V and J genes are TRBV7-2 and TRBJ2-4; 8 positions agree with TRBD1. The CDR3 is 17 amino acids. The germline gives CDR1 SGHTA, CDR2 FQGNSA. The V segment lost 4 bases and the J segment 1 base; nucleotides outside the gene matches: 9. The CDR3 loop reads CASSSKLDRAAKNIQYF. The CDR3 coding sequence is TGTGCCAGCAGCTCGAAATTGGACAGGGCGGCCAAAAACATTCAGTACTTC.

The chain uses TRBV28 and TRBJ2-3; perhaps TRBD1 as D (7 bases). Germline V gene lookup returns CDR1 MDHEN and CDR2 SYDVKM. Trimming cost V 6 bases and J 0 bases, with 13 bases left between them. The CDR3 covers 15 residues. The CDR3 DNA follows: TGTGCCAGCAGGCCGACAGGGACTAGCACAGATACGCAGTATTTT. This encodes CASRPTGTSTDTQYF.

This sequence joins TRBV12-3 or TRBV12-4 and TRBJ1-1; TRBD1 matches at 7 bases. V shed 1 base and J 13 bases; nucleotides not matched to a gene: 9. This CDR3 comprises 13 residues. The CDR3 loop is CASSLGTGRSGFF. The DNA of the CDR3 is TGTGCCAGCAGTTTAGGGACAGGCCGATCGGGTTTCTTT.

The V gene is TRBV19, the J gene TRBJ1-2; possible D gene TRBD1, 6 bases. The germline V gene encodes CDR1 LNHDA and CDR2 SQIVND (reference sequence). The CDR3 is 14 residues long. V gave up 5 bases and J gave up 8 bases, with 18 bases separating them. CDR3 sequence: CASSVDSPIFGYTF. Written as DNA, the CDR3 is TGTGCCAGTAGTGTGGACAGCCCTATATTCGGCTACACCTTC.

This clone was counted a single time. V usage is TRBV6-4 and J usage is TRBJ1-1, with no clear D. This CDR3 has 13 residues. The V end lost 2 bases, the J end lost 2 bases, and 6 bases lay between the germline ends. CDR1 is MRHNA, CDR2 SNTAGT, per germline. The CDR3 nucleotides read TGTGCCAGCAGTGACGGGAGAAACACTGAAGCTTTCTTT. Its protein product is CASSDGRNTEAFF.

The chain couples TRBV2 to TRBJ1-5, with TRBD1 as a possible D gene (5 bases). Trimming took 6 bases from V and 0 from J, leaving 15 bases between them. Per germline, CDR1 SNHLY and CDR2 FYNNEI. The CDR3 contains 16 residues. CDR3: CASSGAPGDSNQPQHF. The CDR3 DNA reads TGTGCCAGCAGCGGGGCCCCGGGGGATAGCAATCAGCCCCAGCATTTT.

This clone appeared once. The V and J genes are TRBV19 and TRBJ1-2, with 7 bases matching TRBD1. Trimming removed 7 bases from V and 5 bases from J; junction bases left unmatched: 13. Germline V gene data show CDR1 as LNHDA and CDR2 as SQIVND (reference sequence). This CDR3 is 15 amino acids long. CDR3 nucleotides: TGTGCCAGTATATTCTCCCGGGACAGATCTTATGGCTACACCTTC. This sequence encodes CASIFSRDRSYGYTF.

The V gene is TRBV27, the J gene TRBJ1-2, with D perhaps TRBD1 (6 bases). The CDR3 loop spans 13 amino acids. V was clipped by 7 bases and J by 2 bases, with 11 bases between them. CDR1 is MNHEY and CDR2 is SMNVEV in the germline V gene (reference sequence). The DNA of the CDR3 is TGTGCCAGCACCTCCGGGACAAACTATGGCTACACCTTC. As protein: CASTSGTNYGYTF.

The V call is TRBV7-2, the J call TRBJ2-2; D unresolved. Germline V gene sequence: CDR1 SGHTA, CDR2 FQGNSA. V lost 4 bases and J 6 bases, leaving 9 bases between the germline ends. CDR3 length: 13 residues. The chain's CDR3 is CASSSQPAGELFF. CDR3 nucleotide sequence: TGTGCCAGCAGCTCCCAACCGGCCGGGGAGCTGTTTTTT. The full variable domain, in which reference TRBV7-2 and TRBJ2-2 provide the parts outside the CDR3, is GAGVSQSPSNKVTEKGKDVELRCDPISGHTALYWYRQSLGQGLEFLIYFQGNSAPDKSGLPSDRFSAERTGGSVSTLTIQRTQQEDSAVYLCASSSQPAGELFFGEGSRLTVL.

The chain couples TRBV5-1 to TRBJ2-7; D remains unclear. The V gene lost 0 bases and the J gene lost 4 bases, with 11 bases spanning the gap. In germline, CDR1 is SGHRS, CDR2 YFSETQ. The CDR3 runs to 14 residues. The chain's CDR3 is CASSLGADLYEQYF. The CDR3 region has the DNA TGCGCCAGCAGCTTGGGGGCCGATCTTTACGAGCAGTACTTC.

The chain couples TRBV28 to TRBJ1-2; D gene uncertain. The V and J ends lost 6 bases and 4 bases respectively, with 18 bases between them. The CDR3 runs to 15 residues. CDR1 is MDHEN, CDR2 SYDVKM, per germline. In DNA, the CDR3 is TGTGCCAGCAGCTCTCGGGGTAGGGCGCTCTATGGCTACACCTTC. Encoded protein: CASSSRGRALYGYTF.